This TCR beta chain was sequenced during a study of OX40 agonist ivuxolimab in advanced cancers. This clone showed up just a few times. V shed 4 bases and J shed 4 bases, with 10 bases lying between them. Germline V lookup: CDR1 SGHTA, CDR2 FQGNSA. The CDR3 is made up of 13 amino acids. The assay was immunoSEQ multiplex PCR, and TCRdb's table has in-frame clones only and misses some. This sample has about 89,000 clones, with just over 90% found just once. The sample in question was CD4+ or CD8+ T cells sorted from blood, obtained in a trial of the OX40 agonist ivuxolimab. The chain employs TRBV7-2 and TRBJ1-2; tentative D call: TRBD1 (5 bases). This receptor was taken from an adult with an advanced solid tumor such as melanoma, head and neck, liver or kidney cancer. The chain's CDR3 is CASSSGGPYGYTF. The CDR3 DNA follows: TGTGCCAGCAGCTCCGGGGGACCCTATGGCTACACCTTC.